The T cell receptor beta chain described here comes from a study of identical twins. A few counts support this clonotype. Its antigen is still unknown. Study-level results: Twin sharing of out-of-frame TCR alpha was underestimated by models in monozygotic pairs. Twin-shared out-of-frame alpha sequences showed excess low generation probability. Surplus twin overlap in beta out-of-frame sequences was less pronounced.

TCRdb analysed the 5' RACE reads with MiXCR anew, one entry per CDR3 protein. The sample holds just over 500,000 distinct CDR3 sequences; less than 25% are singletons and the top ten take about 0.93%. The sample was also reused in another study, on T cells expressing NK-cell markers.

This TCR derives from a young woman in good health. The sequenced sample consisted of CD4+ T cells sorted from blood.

The CDR3 reads CSVPGSNEQYF. CDR3 bases: TGCAGTGTTCCAGGGTCAAACGAGCAGTACTTC. The chain employs TRBV20-1 and TRBJ2-7; weak D call: TRBD1 (5 bases). The CDR3 sequence is 11 residues long. V dropped 7 bases and J dropped 5 bases, with 12 bases sitting between them. Germline values: CDR1 DFQATT, CDR2 SNEGSKA (reference sequence).